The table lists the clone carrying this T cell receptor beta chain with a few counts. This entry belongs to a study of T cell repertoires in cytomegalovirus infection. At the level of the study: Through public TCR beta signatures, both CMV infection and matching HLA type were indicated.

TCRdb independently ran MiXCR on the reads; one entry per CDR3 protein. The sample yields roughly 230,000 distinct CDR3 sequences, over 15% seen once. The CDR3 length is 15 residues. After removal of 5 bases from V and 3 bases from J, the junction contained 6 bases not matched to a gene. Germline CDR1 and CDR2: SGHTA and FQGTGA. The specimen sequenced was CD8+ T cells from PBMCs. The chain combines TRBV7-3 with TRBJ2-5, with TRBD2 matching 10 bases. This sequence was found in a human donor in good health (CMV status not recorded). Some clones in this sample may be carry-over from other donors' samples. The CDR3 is CASSPTSGAEETQYF. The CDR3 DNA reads TGTGCCAGCAGCCCAACTAGCGGGGCTGAAGAGACCCAGTACTTC.